This T cell receptor (beta chain) was captured in a study of siplizumab effects on memory and regulatory T cells. Notes on this clone: Its antigen is unknown.

Per sample, roughly 10^5 TCR templates were assayed. Some clones are missing from TCRdb's copy, which holds only in-frame ones; the method was immunoSEQ multiplex PCR. The data hold about 99,000 clones, with about 93% observed a single time. Per the germline V gene, CDR1 is SGHTA and CDR2 is FQGNSA. V lost 2 bases, J lost 1 base, and 5 bases lay in between. This CDR3 contains 14 residues. The study, taken as a whole, reports: Both greater diversity than memory cells and a major contribution to the alloresponse seemed to characterize naive T cells. Mapping to unstimulated subsets was achieved for only a minor fraction of alloreactive clones.

This clonotype was obtained from a human donor in good health. Sequenced: Tregs sorted from blood. The chain uses TRBV7-2 and TRBJ2-2, with D possibly TRBD2 on 5 matching bases. CDR3 sequence (DNA): TGTGCCAGCAGCTTACGGGGGAACACCGGGGAGCTGTTTTTT. This gives the protein CASSLRGNTGELFF.